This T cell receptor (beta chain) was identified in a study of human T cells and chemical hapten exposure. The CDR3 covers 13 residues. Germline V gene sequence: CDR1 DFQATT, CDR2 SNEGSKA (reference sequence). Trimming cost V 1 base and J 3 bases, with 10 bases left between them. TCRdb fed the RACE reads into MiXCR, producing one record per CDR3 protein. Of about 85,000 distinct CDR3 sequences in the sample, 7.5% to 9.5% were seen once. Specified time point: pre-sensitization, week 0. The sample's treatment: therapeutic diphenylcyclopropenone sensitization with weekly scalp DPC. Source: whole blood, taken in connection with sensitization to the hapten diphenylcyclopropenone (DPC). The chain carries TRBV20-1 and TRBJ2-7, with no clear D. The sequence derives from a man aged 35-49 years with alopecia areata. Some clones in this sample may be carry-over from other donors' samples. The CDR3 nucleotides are TGCAGTGCTAGAGGTACTTCGAACTACGAGCAGTACTTC. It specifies CSARGTSNYEQYF.